What follows are 9 T cell receptor beta chains derived from one specimen sequenced in a study of long-term antiretroviral therapy in people with HIV. The authors ran the immunoSEQ assay, v3.0, at survey level. The table came from immunoSEQ multiplex PCR; TCRdb's copy has only in-frame clones and leaves some out. The table lists 20,000 to 25,000 clones, 84% of them singletons, with more than 15% in the top ten. The sample here was unsorted PBMCs, taken 0.5 years before starting antiretroviral therapy. These receptors originate from a man between 40 and 49 years old with HIV.

The V gene is TRBV19, the J gene TRBJ1-2; D is perhaps TRBD1 (5 bases). The CDR3 extends over 10 amino acids. With 6 bases removed from V and 8 bases from J, the gap between germline ends came to 7 bases. The germline CDR1 and CDR2 sequences are LNHDA and SQIVND (reference sequence). The CDR3 reads CASRGEGYTF. As DNA, the CDR3 is TGTGCCAGTAGGGGGGAAGGCTACACCTTC.

The chain carries TRBV9 and TRBJ1-1, with 10 bases identical to TRBD1. The ends lost 3 bases at V and 1 base at J; junction bases unmatched: 6. CDR3 length equals 16 residues. Per the germline V gene, CDR1 is SGDLS and CDR2 is YYNGEE. DNA for the CDR3: TGTGCCAGCAGCGCTTTGAGGACAGGGGGGAACACTGAAGCTTTCTTT. Translating it yields CASSALRTGGNTEAFF.

This clone was detected once. The genes are TRBV7-9 and TRBJ1-4; no firm D call. Germline CDR1 is SEHNR and CDR2 is FQNEAQ (reference sequence). V was shortened by 3 bases and J by 0 bases, with 8 bases between the two germline ends. CDR3 length: 15 residues. CDR3 amino acids: CASSLTGATNEKLFF. In DNA, the CDR3 is TGTGCCAGCAGCTTGACCGGAGCAACTAATGAAAAACTGTTTTTT.

The CDR3 reads CARKTGMNTEAFF. The DNA for the CDR3 is TGCGCCAGAAAGACAGGGATGAACACTGAAGCTTTCTTT. The rearrangement joins TRBV10-2 to TRBJ1-1; the match to TRBD1 covers 7 bases. The length of the CDR3 is 13 residues. J was trimmed by 0 bases and V by 9 bases; bases with no gene match: 4. Germline CDR1 WSHSY, CDR2 SAAADI.

The rearrangement links TRBV14 to TRBJ1-1; D not resolved. CDR1 is SGHDN and CDR2 is FVKESK in the germline V gene. The CDR3 is 13 amino acids. Between the trimmed V and J ends, which lost 0 bases and 8 bases, there was a span of 10 bases. CDR3 nucleotide sequence: TGTGCCAGCAGCCAAGATGCTTGGGCAGAAGCTTTCTTT. It is translated as CASSQDAWAEAFF.

The CDR3 DNA reads as TGTGCCAGCAGTTCTCGGACAGGCCTGGAGGGGCCCCAGCATTTT. Translated: CASSSRTGLEGPQHF. The chain employs TRBV6-1 and TRBJ1-5; TRBD1 agrees at 7 bases. V gave up 5 bases and J gave up 9 bases; unmatched junction bases: 13. CDR3 length: 15 amino acids. Germline V gene sequence: CDR1 MNHNS, CDR2 SASEGT.

This chain connects TRBV7-8 to TRBJ2-1; 10 bases fit TRBD1. CDR1 and CDR2 (germline): SGHVS, FQNEAQ. The CDR3 contains 18 residues. The junction had 10 bases not matched to a gene; V was cut back by 2 bases and J by 3 bases. As DNA, the CDR3 is TGTGCCAGCAGCTTACCCCGGACAGGGGGACTTCTCTACAATGAGCAGTTCTTC. It yields the protein CASSLPRTGGLLYNEQFF.

This clone was observed a single time. The V and J genes are TRBV7-2 and TRBJ2-7; the D gene could be TRBD1 or TRBD2 (5 bases each). The CDR3 length is 16 residues. Germline CDR1 and CDR2: SGHTA and FQGNSA. V dropped 3 bases and J dropped 1 base, with 16 bases sitting between them. The CDR3 sequence: CASSLGVGVQSYEQYF. The CDR3 DNA reads as TGTGCCAGCAGCTTGGGGGTTGGTGTCCAATCCTACGAGCAGTACTTC. Full variable domain (missing parts from reference TRBV7-2 and TRBJ2-7): GAGVSQSPSNKVTEKGKDVELRCDPISGHTALYWYRQSLGQGLEFLIYFQGNSAPDKSGLPSDRFSAERTGGSVSTLTIQRTQQEDSAVYLCASSLGVGVQSYEQYFGPGTRLTVT.

V is TRBV5-1 and J is TRBJ2-7, with 10 bases that match TRBD1. Germline values: CDR1 SGHRS, CDR2 YFSETQ. The CDR3 sequence is 16 residues long. J gave up 3 bases and V 6 bases, and 12 bases lay outside the gene matches. CDR3 in amino acids: CASTYRGDRGYYEQYF. The DNA for the CDR3 is TGCGCCAGCACCTACCGAGGGGACAGGGGATACTACGAGCAGTACTTC.